Listed here is a single TCR beta chain. Its antigen is not known. V lost 6 bases, J lost 0 bases, and 4 bases stayed unmatched. The CDR3 loop spans 14 amino acids. The germline V gene encodes CDR1 SQVTM and CDR2 ANQGSEA. The study ran its PCR with 60 Vbeta and 13 Jbeta primers. Clones were sequenced by immunoSEQ multiplex PCR, and TCRdb holds only the in-frame ones, with some missing. The repertoire includes some 150,000 clones, around 69% of them detected once, and under 3.5% sits in the top ten. The data were taken from a study of cytomegalovirus exposure and HLA in healthy donors. Study overall: In a previous analysis, 110 million or so unique TCR beta sequences were found from roughly 180 million T cells.

General study results and limits: TCR beta chains numbering more than 150 were designated cytomegalovirus-associated.

The chain employs TRBV29-1 and TRBJ2-1; 8 bases line up with TRBD2. This sequence was found in a woman in her twenties or thirties in good health and CMV-seronegative. The sequencing sample was made of PBMCs. The CDR3 bases are TGCAGCGTCCCCGGGAGGGTCTCCTACAATGAGCAGTTCTTC. Translating gives CSVPGRVSYNEQFF.